This entry features one T cell receptor (beta chain) sequence. The antigen remains undetermined. The CDR3 spans 16 residues. J lost 5 bases, V lost 4 bases, and 7 bases had no gene match. Germline loops: CDR1 MNHNY, CDR2 SVGAGI (reference sequence). Each HIV participant was treated in the United States. These data originate in a study of long-term antiretroviral therapy in people with HIV. Across the whole study: The immediate-ART recommendation dates to 2015, and the earliest samples predate it by about a decade.

The assay used was immunoSEQ (version v3.0), run at survey level. Only in-frame clones appear in the TCRdb table, and some are missing; sequencing was by immunoSEQ multiplex PCR. The sample has 32,000 or so clones, 85% to 90% seen once. Study-wide points: Dominance of pre-ART expanded clones persisted, fluctuating and often declining after ART. Transplant donor controls retained higher diversity, though diversity increased after ART.

Sequencing used unsorted PBMCs, obtained 3.2 years before starting antiretroviral therapy. The receptor was derived from a man aged 50-59 years with HIV. This sequence joins TRBV6-6 and TRBJ1-5; 11 nucleotides match TRBD1. The CDR3 sequence: CASSSRTGGADQPQHF. The CDR3 nucleotides read TGTGCCAGCAGTTCCCGGACAGGGGGCGCGGATCAGCCCCAGCATTTT.